This T cell receptor (beta chain) was recorded in a study of blood T cell repertoires in COVID-19. Study as a whole: Whether acute or convalescent, the COVID-19 samples came from the United States, Italy and Spain. T cells, B-cell-depleted T cells, or PBMCs supplied cDNA or gDNA.

This CDR3 has 15 residues. Trimming stripped 3 bases from V and 0 bases from J, with 11 bases between. Germline V CDR1 and CDR2: MGHRA, YSYEKL. Per the original data handling: By means of reference gene primer amplification, nucleated cell counts were estimated. Libraries were prepared by immunoSEQ multiplex PCR; TCRdb keeps only in-frame clonotypes and omits some of them. The DNA was the basis for D and trimming; V, J and clone size are from that table. This sample has about 140,000 clones, with approximately 83% found just once. The clonotype comes from a human donor in a cohort sampled during active COVID-19. The J gene is TRBJ1-2, the V gene TRBV4-1; tentative D call: TRBD1 (6 bases). The specimen was peripheral blood. CDR3 amino acids: CASSQDSSANYGYTF. In DNA form, the CDR3 reads TGCGCCAGCAGCCAGGACAGTTCCGCTAACTATGGCTACACCTTC.